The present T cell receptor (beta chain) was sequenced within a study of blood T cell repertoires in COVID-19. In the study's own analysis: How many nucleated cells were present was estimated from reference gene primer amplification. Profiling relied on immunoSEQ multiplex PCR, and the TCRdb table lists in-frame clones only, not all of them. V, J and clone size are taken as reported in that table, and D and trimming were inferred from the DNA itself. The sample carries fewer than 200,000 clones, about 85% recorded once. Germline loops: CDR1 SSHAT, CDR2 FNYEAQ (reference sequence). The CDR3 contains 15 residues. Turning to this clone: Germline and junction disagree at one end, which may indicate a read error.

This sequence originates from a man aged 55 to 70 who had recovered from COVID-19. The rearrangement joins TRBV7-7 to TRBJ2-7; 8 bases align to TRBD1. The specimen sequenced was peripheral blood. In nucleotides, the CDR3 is TGTGCTAGCAGCTTGGACAGGGAGAAACCATACGAGCAGTACTTC. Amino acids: CASSLDREKPYEQYF.